This T cell receptor (beta chain) was documented in a study of blood T cell repertoires in COVID-19. As for the study in general: T cells, B-cell-depleted T cells, or PBMCs provided the cDNA or gDNA that served as material.

Repertoires were generated with immunoSEQ multiplex PCR, while TCRdb's copy carries only in-frame clones and drops some. The table includes under 80,000 clones, around 83% detected once. Germline values: CDR1 GTSNPN, CDR2 SVGIG (reference sequence). The junction had 9 bases not matched to a gene; V was cut back by 4 bases and J by 3 bases. The CDR3 spans 16 residues. The V call is TRBV30, the J call TRBJ2-6; TRBD1 matches 7 bases. The sequenced material came from peripheral blood. This sequence was found in a woman aged 60 to 75 with acute or convalescent COVID-19. CDR3 protein: CAWTLIDRVGANVLTF. For the CDR3, the DNA is TGTGCCTGGACCCTAATTGACAGGGTTGGGGCCAACGTCCTGACTTTC.